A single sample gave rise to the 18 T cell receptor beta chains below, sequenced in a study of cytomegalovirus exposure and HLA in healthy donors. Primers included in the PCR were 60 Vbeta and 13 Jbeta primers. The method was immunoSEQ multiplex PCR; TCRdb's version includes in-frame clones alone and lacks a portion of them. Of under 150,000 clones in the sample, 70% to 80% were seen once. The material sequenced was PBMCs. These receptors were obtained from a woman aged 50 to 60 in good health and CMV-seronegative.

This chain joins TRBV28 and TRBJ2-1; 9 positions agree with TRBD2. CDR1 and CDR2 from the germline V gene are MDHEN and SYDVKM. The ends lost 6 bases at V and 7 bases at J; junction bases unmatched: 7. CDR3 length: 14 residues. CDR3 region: CASRSGTSFNEQFF. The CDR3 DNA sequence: TGTGCCAGCAGGTCCGGGACTAGCTTTAATGAGCAGTTCTTC.

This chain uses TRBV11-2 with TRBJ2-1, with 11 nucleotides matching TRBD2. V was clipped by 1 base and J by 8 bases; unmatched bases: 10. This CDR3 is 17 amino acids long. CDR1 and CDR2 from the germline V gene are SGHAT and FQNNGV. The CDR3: CASSLVLAGDVFYEQFF. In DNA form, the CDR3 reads TGTGCCAGCAGCTTAGTACTAGCGGGAGACGTTTTCTATGAGCAGTTCTTC. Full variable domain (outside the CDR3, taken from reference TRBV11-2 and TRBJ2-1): EAGVAQSPRYKIIEKRQSVAFWCNPISGHATLYWYQQILGQGPKLLIQFQNNGVVDDSQLPKDRFSAERLKGVDSTLKIQPAKLEDSAVYLCASSLVLAGDVFYEQFFGPGTRLTVL.

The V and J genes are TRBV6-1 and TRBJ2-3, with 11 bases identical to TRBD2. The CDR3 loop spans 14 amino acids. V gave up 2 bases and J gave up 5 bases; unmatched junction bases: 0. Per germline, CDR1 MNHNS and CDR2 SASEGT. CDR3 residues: CASSETSGGDTQYF. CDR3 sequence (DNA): TGTGCCAGCAGTGAAACTAGCGGGGGAGATACGCAGTATTTT.

The CDR3 region has the DNA TGTGCCAGCAGCGTCTTAGGACAGATTAACTATGGCTACACCTTC. It is translated as CASSVLGQINYGYTF. The rearrangement links TRBV9 to TRBJ1-2; maybe TRBD1 (6 bases). The CDR3 runs to 15 residues. Germline values: CDR1 SGDLS, CDR2 YYNGEE. V lost 2 bases, J lost 1 base, and 12 bases lay in between.

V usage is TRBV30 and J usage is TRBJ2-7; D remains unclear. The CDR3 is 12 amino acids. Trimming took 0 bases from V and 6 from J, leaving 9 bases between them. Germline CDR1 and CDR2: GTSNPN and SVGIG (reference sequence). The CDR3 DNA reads TGTGCCTGGAGTGTAGGTTACAGCGAGCAGTACTTC. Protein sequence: CAWSVGYSEQYF. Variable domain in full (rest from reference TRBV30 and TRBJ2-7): SQTIHQWPATLVQPVGSPLSLECTVEGTSNPNLYWYRQAAGRGLQLLFYSVGIGQISSEVPQNLSASRPQDRQFILSSKKLLLSDSGFYLCAWSVGYSEQYFGPGTRLTVT.

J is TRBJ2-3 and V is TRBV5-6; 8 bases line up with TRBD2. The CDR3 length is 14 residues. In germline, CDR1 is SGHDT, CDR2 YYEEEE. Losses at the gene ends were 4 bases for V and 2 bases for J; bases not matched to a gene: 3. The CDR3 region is CASSRLALTDTQYF. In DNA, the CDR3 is TGTGCCAGCAGCCGACTAGCGCTCACAGATACGCAGTATTTT.

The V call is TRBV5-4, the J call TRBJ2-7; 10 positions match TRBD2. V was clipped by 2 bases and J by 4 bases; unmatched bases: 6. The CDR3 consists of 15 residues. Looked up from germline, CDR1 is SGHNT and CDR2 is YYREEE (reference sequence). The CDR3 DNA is TGTGCCAGCAGCTTCATCGGGACTAGCGTTTACGAGCAGTACTTC. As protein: CASSFIGTSVYEQYF.

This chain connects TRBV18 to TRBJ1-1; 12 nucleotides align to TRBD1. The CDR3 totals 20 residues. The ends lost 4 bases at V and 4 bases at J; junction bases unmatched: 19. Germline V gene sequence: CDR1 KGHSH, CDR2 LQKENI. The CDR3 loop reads CASSLYVMSGTGGAGTEAFF. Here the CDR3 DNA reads TGTGCCAGCTCACTCTATGTTATGTCCGGGACAGGGGGCGCGGGCACTGAAGCTTTCTTT.

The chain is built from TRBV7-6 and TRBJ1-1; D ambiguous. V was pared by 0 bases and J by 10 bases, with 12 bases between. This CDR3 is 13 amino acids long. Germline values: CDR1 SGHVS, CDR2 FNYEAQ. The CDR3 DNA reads TGTGCCAGCAGCTTAGCTCCGAGGGATGGAGCTTTCTTT. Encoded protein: CASSLAPRDGAFF.

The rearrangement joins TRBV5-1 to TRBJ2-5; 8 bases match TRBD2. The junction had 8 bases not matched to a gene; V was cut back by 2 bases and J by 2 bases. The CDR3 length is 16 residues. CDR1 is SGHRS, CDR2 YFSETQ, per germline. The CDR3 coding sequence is TGCGCCAGCAGCTTTTGGACTGGCGGGAGGCAAGAGACCCAGTACTTC. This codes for CASSFWTGGRQETQYF.

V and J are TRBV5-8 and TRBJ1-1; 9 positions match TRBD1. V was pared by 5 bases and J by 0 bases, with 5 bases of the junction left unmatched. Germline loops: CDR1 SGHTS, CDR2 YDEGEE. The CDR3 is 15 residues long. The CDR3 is CASRDRGRMNTEAFF. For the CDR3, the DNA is TGTGCCAGCAGGGACAGGGGCAGAATGAACACTGAAGCTTTCTTT.

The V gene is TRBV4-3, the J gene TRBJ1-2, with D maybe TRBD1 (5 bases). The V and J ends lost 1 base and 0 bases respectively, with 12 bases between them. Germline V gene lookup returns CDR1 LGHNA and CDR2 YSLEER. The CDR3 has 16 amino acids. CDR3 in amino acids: CASSQVATGPNYGYTF. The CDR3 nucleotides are TGCGCCAGCAGCCAAGTGGCAACAGGCCCTAACTATGGCTACACCTTC.

DNA for the CDR3: TGTGCCAGCAGCATCCGACAGGGGGGCACTGAAGCTTTCTTT. The encoded protein is CASSIRQGGTEAFF. This rearrangement joins TRBV7-9 to TRBJ1-1; 9 bases are shared with TRBD1. V lost 5 bases and J lost 4; bases outside the gene matches: 5. The V gene's germline CDR1 is SEHNR and CDR2 FQNEAQ (reference sequence). The CDR3 extends over 14 amino acids.

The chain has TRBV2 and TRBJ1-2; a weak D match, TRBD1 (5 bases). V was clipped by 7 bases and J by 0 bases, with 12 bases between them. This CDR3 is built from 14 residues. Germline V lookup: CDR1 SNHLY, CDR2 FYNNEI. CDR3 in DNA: TGTGCCAGCATAGGAACAGGAGCTAACTATGGCTACACCTTC. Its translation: CASIGTGANYGYTF.

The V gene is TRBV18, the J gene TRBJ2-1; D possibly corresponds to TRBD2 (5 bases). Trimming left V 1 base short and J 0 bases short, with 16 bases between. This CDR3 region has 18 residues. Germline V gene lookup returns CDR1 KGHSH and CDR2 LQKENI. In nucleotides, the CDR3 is TGTGCCAGCTCACCACGGGCTGGGCAGCGGAGCTCCTACAATGAGCAGTTCTTC. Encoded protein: CASSPRAGQRSSYNEQFF.

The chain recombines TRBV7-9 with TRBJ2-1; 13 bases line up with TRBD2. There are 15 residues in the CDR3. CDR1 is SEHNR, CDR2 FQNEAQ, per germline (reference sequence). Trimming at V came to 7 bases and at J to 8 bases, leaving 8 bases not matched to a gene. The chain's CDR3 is CASTPGLAGVDEQFF. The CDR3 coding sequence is TGTGCCAGCACCCCCGGACTAGCGGGAGTTGATGAGCAGTTCTTC. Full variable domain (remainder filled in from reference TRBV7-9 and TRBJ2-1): DTGVSQNPRHKITKRGQNVTFRCDPISEHNRLYWYRQTLGQGPEFLTYFQNEAQLEKSRLLSDRFSAERPKGSFSTLEIQRTEQGDSAMYLCASTPGLAGVDEQFFGPGTRLTVL.

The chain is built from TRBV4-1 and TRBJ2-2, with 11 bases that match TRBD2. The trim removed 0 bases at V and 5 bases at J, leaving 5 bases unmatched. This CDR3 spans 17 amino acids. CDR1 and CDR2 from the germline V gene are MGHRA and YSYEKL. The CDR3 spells CASSQDSLAGGTGELFF. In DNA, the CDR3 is TGCGCCAGCAGCCAAGATTCCCTAGCGGGAGGAACCGGGGAGCTGTTTTTT.

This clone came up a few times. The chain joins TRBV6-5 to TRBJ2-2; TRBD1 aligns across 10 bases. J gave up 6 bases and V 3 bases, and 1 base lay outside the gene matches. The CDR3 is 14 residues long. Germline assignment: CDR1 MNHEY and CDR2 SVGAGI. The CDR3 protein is CASSYGTGAGELFF. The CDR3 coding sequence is TGTGCCAGCAGTTATGGGACAGGGGCCGGGGAGCTGTTTTTT.